One sample yielded the 5 T cell receptor beta chains listed below, sequenced in a study of blood T cell repertoires in COVID-19. Here immunoSEQ multiplex PCR was the method, and the copy in TCRdb shows in-frame clones only, minus some. Counted here are over 90,000 clones, approximately 88% occurring once; the ten biggest clones make up about 3.7%. Material: peripheral blood. The source of these receptors is a woman aged 70-85 years with acute or convalescent COVID-19.

The genes are TRBV19 and TRBJ1-3; maybe TRBD1 (5 bases). The germline gives CDR1 LNHDA, CDR2 SQIVND (reference sequence). CDR3 length: 13 residues. Trimming cost V 3 bases and J 8 bases, with 11 bases left between them. The CDR3 reads CASSIDGAYTIYF. CDR3 sequence (DNA): TGTGCCAGTAGTATTGATGGGGCGTACACCATATATTTT.

The chain has TRBV29-1 and TRBJ2-1, with 8 bases matching TRBD1. Germline-derived CDR1 and CDR2 are SQVTM and ANQGSEA. The V and J ends lost 6 bases and 5 bases, in that order; junction bases with no gene match: 6. This CDR3 has 13 amino acids. For the CDR3, the DNA is TGCAGCGTCACCGACAGGGGAAACAATGAGCAGTTCTTC. Translated: CSVTDRGNNEQFF.

The chain combines TRBV6-5 with TRBJ1-6; 7 bases are a match to TRBD1. The CDR3 runs 15 residues. CDR1 MNHEY and CDR2 SVGAGI come from the germline V gene. J lost 7 bases, V lost 6 bases, and 9 bases had no gene match. CDR3 sequence reads: CASRPKGGGNSPLHF. CDR3 in DNA: TGTGCCAGCAGACCTAAAGGGGGCGGGAATTCACCCCTCCACTTT.

The CDR3 loop is CASSSPLRGYGYTF. The DNA for the CDR3 is TGTGCCAGCAGTTCCCCCCTCAGGGGCTATGGCTACACCTTC. V gene TRBV27 combines with J gene TRBJ1-2; D may be TRBD1 (6 bases). Per germline, CDR1 MNHEY and CDR2 SMNVEV (reference sequence). This CDR3 is built from 14 residues. The V and J ends lost 4 bases and 4 bases respectively, with 13 bases between them.

This clone appeared once. The J gene is TRBJ2-1, the V gene TRBV6-4, with D perhaps matching TRBD2 (5 bases). Germline loops: CDR1 MRHNA, CDR2 SNTAGT. The CDR3 is made up of 13 amino acids. V was trimmed by 5 bases and J by 5 bases, leaving 10 bases between them. Here the CDR3 reads CASSWQTNNEQFF. Here the CDR3 DNA reads TGTGCCAGCAGTTGGCAGACTAACAATGAGCAGTTCTTC.